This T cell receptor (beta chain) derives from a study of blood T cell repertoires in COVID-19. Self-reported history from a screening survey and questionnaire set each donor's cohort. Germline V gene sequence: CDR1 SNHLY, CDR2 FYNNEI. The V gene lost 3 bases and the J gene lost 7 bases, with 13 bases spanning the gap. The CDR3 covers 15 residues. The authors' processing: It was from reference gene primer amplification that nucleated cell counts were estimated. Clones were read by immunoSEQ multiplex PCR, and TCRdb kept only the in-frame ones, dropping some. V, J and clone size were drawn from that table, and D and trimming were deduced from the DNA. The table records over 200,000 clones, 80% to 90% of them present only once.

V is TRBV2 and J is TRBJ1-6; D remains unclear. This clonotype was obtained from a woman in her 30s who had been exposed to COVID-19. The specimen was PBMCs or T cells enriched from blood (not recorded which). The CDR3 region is CASSESGLSNSPLHF. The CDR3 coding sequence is TGTGCCAGCAGTGAGTCCGGGTTGTCGAATTCACCCCTCCACTTT. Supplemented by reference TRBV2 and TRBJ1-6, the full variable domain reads EPEVTQTPSHQVTQMGQEVILRCVPISNHLYFYWYRQILGQKVEFLVSFYNNEISEKSEIFDDQFSVERPDGSNFTLKIRSTKLEDSAMYFCASSESGLSNSPLHFGNGTRLTVT.